The entry that follows covers one T cell receptor (beta chain) sequence. Its antigen is still unknown. Base quality data are lacking; no much larger clone is found one base away. Set within a cohort of healthcare workers in London, UK, this nested case-control study involved weekly PCR testing of nasopharyngeal swabs along with blood sampling. Healthcare workers were recruited between 23 and 31 March 2020, during the week of the UK lockdown, and were followed weekly for up to about 15 weeks. This entry comes from a study of early T cells in non-severe SARS-CoV-2 infection (dated by TCRdb to about 2021). Background for the entire study: TCR sequencing used bulk RNA from unsorted whole blood, so alpha and beta chains could not be paired.

Broader findings and caveats from the paper: VDJdb matching was skewed toward anti-spike CD8 responses, so virus-specific expansions were likely underestimated and private and CD4 specificities were missed.

CDR1 and CDR2 (MDHEN, SYDVKM) derive from the germline V gene. The trim is 6 bases for V and 4 bases for J, with a gap of 7 bases between the germline ends. The CDR3, from cysteine to phenylalanine, totals 11 residues. The kept DNA is CDR3 alone, 33 bases in frame from the first base. The library was made by 5' RACE. The sequencer was a NextSeq 500. The TCR library protocol attached unique molecular identifiers to individual cDNA molecules to correct for sequencing error and PCR bias. Sequencing covered both TCR alpha and beta chains, and within each sample the abundances of alpha and beta sequences were tightly co-correlated. As for how the authors treated the data: Decombinator V4 was used to annotate TCR sequences for V gene, J gene and CDR3. TCRs were defined as expanded if a significant change between any two time points was detected under a Poisson model with p below 0.0001. Abundances of TCRs were expressed as counts per million after normalisation to the total number of TCRs sequenced in each sample. TRAV1-2 paired with TRAJ12, TRAJ20 or TRAJ33 defined MAIT TCRs, while TRAV10 paired with TRAJ18 defined iNKT TCRs. VDJdb, accessed on 1 November 2021, was searched for TCRs annotated for CMV, EBV and SARS-CoV-2, and TCRs annotated for more than one antigen were excluded. The public reads were reprocessed in TCRdb via fastp at Q25 and MiXCR, keeping in-frame beta chains. Each entry merges the rows of one CDR3 protein and shows their most common DNA and genes. TCRdb, not the authors, supplied the V and J calls. A total of 40,000 to 55,000 distinct CDR3 sequences appear in this sample, less than 8.5% of them only once. The top ten clonotypes cover 7% to 10% of the sample.

The sequence came from an adult who was a healthcare worker with PCR-confirmed SARS-CoV-2 infection or an uninfected control (not recorded which). The sample taken for sequencing was whole blood. The sequence joins TRBV28 to TRBJ2-7; a confident D gene designation cannot be given. The CDR3 reads CASSHFYEQYF. The DNA reads TGTGCCAGCAGCCATTTTTACGAGCAGTACTTC. Outside the CDR3, residues come from the reference TRBV28 and TRBJ2-7 proteins, so the full variable domain is: DVKVTQSSRYLVKRTGEKVFLECVQDMDHENMFWYRQDPGLGLRLIYFSYDVKMKEKGDIPEGYSVSREKKERFSLILESASTNQTSMYLCASSHFYEQYFGPGTRLTVT.